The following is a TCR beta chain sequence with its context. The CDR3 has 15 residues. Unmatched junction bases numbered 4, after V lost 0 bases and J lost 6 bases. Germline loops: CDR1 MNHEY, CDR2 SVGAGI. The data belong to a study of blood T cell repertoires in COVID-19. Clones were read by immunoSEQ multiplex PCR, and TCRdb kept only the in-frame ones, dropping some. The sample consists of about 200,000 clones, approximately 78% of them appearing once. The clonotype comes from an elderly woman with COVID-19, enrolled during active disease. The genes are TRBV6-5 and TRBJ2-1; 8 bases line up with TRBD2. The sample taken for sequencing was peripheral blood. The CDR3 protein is CASSYSSGGRNEQFF. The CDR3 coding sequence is TGTGCCAGCAGTTACTCCAGCGGGGGCCGCAATGAGCAGTTCTTC.